This T cell receptor (beta chain) was obtained from a study of cytomegalovirus exposure and HLA in healthy donors. This clone was seen a single time. Its matching antigen is unknown. General observations from the study: Researchers counted roughly 160 TCR beta chains as cytomegalovirus-associated. Most sequenced TCRs were rare (though some public TCRs occurred in many donors). A later analysis showed TCR association rates differing by HLA locus, peaking at DRB1 and lowest at HLA-C. Sequencing likely produced, as an artifact, a cluster of highly shared sequence variants.

Both 60 Vbeta primers and 13 Jbeta primers went into the PCR. Clones were read by immunoSEQ multiplex PCR, and TCRdb kept only the in-frame ones, dropping some. Seen here are some 170,000 clones, 60% to 80% observed once, and the top ten hold 5% to 8%. This receptor was obtained from a man aged 35-49 years in good health and CMV-seropositive. The specimen was PBMCs.

The CDR3 sequence is CASSWGGQGLSYEQYF. The DNA of the CDR3 is TGCGCCAGCAGCTGGGGTGGGCAGGGCCTGTCCTACGAGCAGTACTTC. V is TRBV5-1 and J is TRBJ2-7; D is possibly TRBD1 (5 bases). The CDR3 contains 16 residues. The V gene lost 3 bases and the J gene lost 1 base, with 17 bases spanning the gap. The germline gives CDR1 SGHRS, CDR2 YFSETQ. Full variable domain (missing parts from reference TRBV5-1 and TRBJ2-7): KAGVTQTPRYLIKTRGQQVTLSCSPISGHRSVSWYQQTPGQGLQFLFEYFSETQRNKGNFPGRFSGRQFSNSRSEMNVSTLELGDSALYLCASSWGGQGLSYEQYFGPGTRLTVT.